These T cell receptor beta chains were read from a single sample in a study of shared clonotypes between healthy human individuals. Generated by immunoSEQ multiplex PCR, the TCRdb table keeps only in-frame clones and is missing some. Of over 950,000 clones listed, roughly 80% are singletons. The sequenced sample was memory CD4+ T cells from PBMCs. These TCRs come from a man aged 18 to 29 in good health. Some clones in this sample may be carry-over from other donors' samples. Each CDR3 is given with its conserved first and last residue. Each record gives: J gene, V gene, D gene, clone size, CDR3 DNA, CDR3 protein. D genes are given only for firm matches. Not every row has a clone size; where given, it reads once, few, many or a size class.

j_call: TRBJ2-1; v_call: TRBV18; d_call: NA; clone_size: NA; cdr3_nt: TGTGCCAGCTCACCACTCGGCTGGAATGGGAGGAATGAGCAGTTCTTC; cdr3_aa: CASSPLGWNGRNEQFF
j_call: TRBJ2-1; v_call: TRBV9; d_call: NA; clone_size: NA; cdr3_nt: TGTGCCAGCAGCGTAGATCCGGCGAGCTCCTACAATGAGCAGTTCTTC; cdr3_aa: CASSVDPASSYNEQFF
j_call: TRBJ2-5; v_call: TRBV7-2; d_call: NA; clone_size: NA; cdr3_nt: TGTGCCAGCAGCTTAGATCGCGCGGCAGGGCAGGAGACCCAGTACTTC; cdr3_aa: CASSLDRAAGQETQYF
j_call: TRBJ2-2; v_call: TRBV5-1; d_call: TRBD1; clone_size: many; cdr3_nt: TGCGCCAGCACAGACAGGGAAGTCGGGGAGCTGTTTTTT; cdr3_aa: CASTDREVGELFF
j_call: TRBJ2-7; v_call: TRBV27; d_call: TRBD2; clone_size: NA; cdr3_nt: TGTGCCAGCCGAAAACTAGCGGCCTACGAGCAGTACTTC; cdr3_aa: CASRKLAAYEQYF
j_call: TRBJ2-5; v_call: TRBV2; d_call: NA; clone_size: NA; cdr3_nt: TGTGCCAGCACTCTGGGACGGACCCAAGAGACCCAGTACTTC; cdr3_aa: CASTLGRTQETQYF
j_call: TRBJ1-1; v_call: TRBV30; d_call: NA; clone_size: few; cdr3_nt: TGTGCCTGGGGGGACTTTTCTGAAGCTTTCTTT; cdr3_aa: CAWGDFSEAFF
j_call: TRBJ1-1; v_call: TRBV15; d_call: NA; clone_size: NA; cdr3_nt: TGTGCCACCAGCAGAGATAGACCCATGGGGACTGAAGCTTTCTTT; cdr3_aa: CATSRDRPMGTEAFF
j_call: TRBJ1-1; v_call: TRBV28; d_call: NA; clone_size: NA; cdr3_nt: TGTGCCAGCAGCCGAACGCTGAACACTGAAGCTTTCTTT; cdr3_aa: CASSRTLNTEAFF
j_call: TRBJ2-2; v_call: TRBV6-5; d_call: TRBD2; clone_size: NA; cdr3_nt: TGTGCCAGCAGTTACTCCGGGGGAGGGCGGACCGGGGAGCTGTTTTTT; cdr3_aa: CASSYSGGGRTGELFF
j_call: TRBJ2-1; v_call: TRBV28; d_call: NA; clone_size: NA; cdr3_nt: TGTGCCAGCAGCTCCGGGGGAGGTGAGCAGTTCTTC; cdr3_aa: CASSSGGGEQFF
j_call: TRBJ2-2; v_call: TRBV29-1; d_call: TRBD2; clone_size: few; cdr3_nt: TGCAGCGTTGATAGCGGGAGGGCCCTGGGGGAGCTGTTTTTT; cdr3_aa: CSVDSGRALGELFF
j_call: TRBJ2-5; v_call: TRBV10-3; d_call: NA; clone_size: NA; cdr3_nt: TGTGCCATCAGTGATGTTAGGCAAGAGACCCAGTACTTC; cdr3_aa: CAISDVRQETQYF
j_call: TRBJ1-2; v_call: TRBV2; d_call: NA; clone_size: NA; cdr3_nt: TGTGCCAGCAGTGCCTGGGCAGGGGCGGACTATGGCTACACCTTC; cdr3_aa: CASSAWAGADYGYTF
j_call: TRBJ2-3; v_call: TRBV2; d_call: NA; clone_size: NA; cdr3_nt: TGTGCCAGCAGTGAGGGGGCGGGGGCCCCCACAGATACGCAGTATTTT; cdr3_aa: CASSEGAGAPTDTQYF
j_call: TRBJ2-4; v_call: TRBV6-6; d_call: NA; clone_size: NA; cdr3_nt: TGTGCCAGCAGTTCCCCGGGGGACCGGGGCAAAAACATTCAGTACTTC; cdr3_aa: CASSSPGDRGKNIQYF